These T cell receptor beta chains were read from a single sample in a study of cytomegalovirus exposure and HLA in healthy donors. Assay used: immunoSEQ multiplex PCR; TCRdb lists only in-frame clones, some missing. The sample has under 250,000 clones, 85% seen once. The material sequenced was PBMCs. The receptor source for this set is a girl aged 2 to 9 in good health and CMV-seronegative. The CDR3 runs from the conserved cysteine through the conserved F or W. Each record gives: CDR3 length, clone size, D gene, V gene, J gene, CDR3 protein, CDR3 DNA. The D gene is left open where the match is weak. Not all rows give a size; the values are once, few, many and, for expanded clones, a class.

>15|.|TRBD2|TRBV5-1|TRBJ2-3
CASSLTSGVADTQYF
TGCGCCAGCAGCTTGACTAGCGGGGTGGCAGATACGCAGTATTTT
>15|.|TRBD2|TRBV19|TRBJ2-1
CASSLIAGGPNEQFF
TGTGCCAGTAGCCTGATAGCGGGAGGGCCCAATGAGCAGTTCTTC
>12|.|.|TRBV5-1|TRBJ1-1
CASSSGGTEAFF
TGCGCCAGCAGCTCGGGTGGTACTGAAGCTTTCTTT
>15|.|.|TRBV10-3|TRBJ2-7
CAIREGGGTYYEQYF
TGTGCCATCAGGGAGGGGGGGGGAACCTACTACGAGCAGTACTTC
>15|few|TRBD1|TRBV27|TRBJ1-2
CASGRTGTGTYGYTF
TGTGCCAGCGGGAGGACCGGGACAGGGACCTATGGCTACACCTTC
>14|.|TRBD1|TRBV6-5|TRBJ2-7
CASSRSGGRYEQYF
TGTGCCAGCAGTAGATCAGGGGGCAGATACGAGCAGTACTTC
>13|.|.|TRBV6-5|TRBJ2-7
CASSQGSGYEQYF
TGTGCCAGCAGTCAGGGGTCCGGCTACGAGCAGTACTTC
>18|.|TRBD2|TRBV4-2|TRBJ2-3
CASSLWTSGRVGGDTQYF
TGTGCCAGCAGCCTTTGGACTAGCGGGAGGGTTGGCGGAGATACGCAGTATTTT
>15|.|TRBD1|TRBV7-9|TRBJ2-5
CASSSRTGFQETQYF
TGTGCCAGCAGCTCCCGGACAGGGTTCCAAGAGACCCAGTACTTC
>13|.|.|TRBV7-6|TRBJ2-7
CASSLALESEQYF
TGTGCCAGCAGCTTAGCACTAGAGTCCGAGCAGTACTTC
>15|.|.|TRBV2|TRBJ2-7
CASGIAPGNPYEQYF
TGTGCCAGCGGGATAGCCCCGGGGAACCCCTACGAGCAGTACTTC
>14|.|TRBD2|TRBV6-5|TRBJ2-1
CASSYSMAAGVALF
TGTGCCAGCAGTTACTCGATGGCAGCGGGGGTGGCCCTCTTC
>15|.|TRBD2|TRBV7-6|TRBJ2-5
CASSLLTGGQETQYF
TGTGCCAGCAGCTTACTTACGGGGGGGCAAGAGACCCAGTACTTC
>13|few|.|TRBV19|TRBJ2-3
CASRASGTDTQYF
TGTGCCAGTAGGGCTAGCGGCACAGATACGCAGTATTTT
>18|.|.|TRBV11-2|TRBJ2-1
CASSSNKYDSYQVNEQFF
TGTGCCAGCAGCTCGAACAAATATGACTCATACCAAGTCAATGAGCAGTTCTTC
>13|.|.|TRBV23-1|TRBJ1-1
CASRPTGNTEAFF
TGCGCCAGCAGGCCGACAGGGAACACTGAAGCTTTCTTT
>15|once|TRBD1|TRBV19|TRBJ2-6
CASSTTGTGANVLTF
TGTGCCAGTAGCACGACAGGGACCGGGGCCAACGTCCTGACTTTC
>13|.|TRBD1|TRBV7-7|TRBJ2-1
CASSSGQGYEQFF
TGTGCCAGCAGCTCCGGACAGGGCTATGAGCAGTTCTTC
>18|.|.|TRBV4-2|TRBJ1-5
CASSQDLGPGISNQPQHF
TGTGCCAGCAGCCAAGATCTGGGTCCCGGGATTAGCAATCAGCCCCAGCATTTT
>19|few|.|TRBV4-1|TRBJ2-1
CASSQEGANFRRSYNEQFF
TGCGCCAGCAGCCAAGAAGGGGCGAACTTCCGGCGCTCCTACAATGAGCAGTTCTTC
>15|.|.|TRBV19|TRBJ1-2
CASSIDWGFDYGYTF
TGTGCCAGTAGTATAGATTGGGGCTTTGACTATGGCTACACCTTC
>16|.|TRBD2|TRBV30|TRBJ2-5
CAWSVASGGPQETQYF
TGTGCCTGGAGTGTGGCTAGCGGGGGTCCTCAAGAGACCCAGTACTTC